A selection of T cell receptor beta chains follows, all from one sample in a study of cytomegalovirus exposure and HLA in healthy donors. Profiling relied on immunoSEQ multiplex PCR, and the TCRdb table lists in-frame clones only, not all of them. This sample has approximately 100,000 clones, with roughly 86% found just once. The sequenced sample was PBMCs. These receptors originate from a man aged 25-45 years in good health and CMV-seropositive. CDR3s include the opening cysteine and the closing phenylalanine or tryptophan. The order of the fields is J gene, clone size, V gene, D gene, CDR3 DNA, CDR3 protein. A D gene is named only where the DNA matches it firmly. Clone size appears in some rows only: once, few, many, or a class for an expanded clone.

j_gene: TRBJ2-5; abundance: -; v_gene: TRBV5-1; d_gene: -; CDR3nt: TGCGCCAGCATCAGGTCCGGGCTAGCCGGAGAGACCCAGTACTTC; CDR3aa: CASIRSGLAGETQYF
j_gene: TRBJ1-5; abundance: -; v_gene: TRBV4-1; d_gene: -; CDR3nt: TGCGCCAGCAGCCAGAGTCCGCGGGAGCCCCAGCATTTT; CDR3aa: CASSQSPREPQHF
j_gene: TRBJ2-5; abundance: -; v_gene: TRBV4-1; d_gene: TRBD1; CDR3nt: TGCGCCAGCAGCCACCTGACAGGGGACCTAAGGGAGCAGTACTTC; CDR3aa: CASSHLTGDLREQYF
j_gene: TRBJ2-7; abundance: -; v_gene: TRBV27; d_gene: TRBD1; CDR3nt: TGTGCCAGCAGTTACGGGACAGGGGTGGGCGAGCAGTACTTC; CDR3aa: CASSYGTGVGEQYF
j_gene: TRBJ1-1; abundance: -; v_gene: TRBV27; d_gene: -; CDR3nt: TGTGCCAGCAGTTTAGTCCCCGGGTTCACTGAAGCTTTCTTT; CDR3aa: CASSLVPGFTEAFF
j_gene: TRBJ2-7; abundance: -; v_gene: TRBV6-6; d_gene: TRBD2; CDR3nt: TGTGCCAGCAGTCGAGTGACTAGCGGGAGGGGATACGAGCAGTACTTC; CDR3aa: CASSRVTSGRGYEQYF
j_gene: TRBJ2-7; abundance: many; v_gene: TRBV7-9; d_gene: TRBD1; CDR3nt: TGTGCCAGCGCGACAGGGGGCGCATCCTACGAGCAGTACTTC; CDR3aa: CASATGGASYEQYF
j_gene: TRBJ2-7; abundance: -; v_gene: TRBV28; d_gene: TRBD1; CDR3nt: TGTGCCAGCAGTTCCCCGGGACAGAGCTCCTACGAGCAGTACTTC; CDR3aa: CASSSPGQSSYEQYF
j_gene: TRBJ2-1; abundance: -; v_gene: TRBV7-9; d_gene: TRBD1; CDR3nt: TGTGCCAGCAGCGCCGATCCGGGACAGGGGAGATACAATGAGCAGTTCTTC; CDR3aa: CASSADPGQGRYNEQFF
j_gene: TRBJ2-1; abundance: -; v_gene: TRBV28; d_gene: TRBD2; CDR3nt: TGTGCCAGCACCTATGAAGCGGGACGCCCGTTCTTC; CDR3aa: CASTYEAGRPFF
j_gene: TRBJ2-2; abundance: -; v_gene: TRBV5-1; d_gene: -; CDR3nt: TGCGCCAGCTCTAGGAGGTATTCGAACACCGGGGAGCTGTTTTTT; CDR3aa: CASSRRYSNTGELFF
j_gene: TRBJ1-2; abundance: -; v_gene: TRBV6-5; d_gene: TRBD1; CDR3nt: TGTGCCAGCAAACCGGGACAGGGGAACTATGGCTACACCTTC; CDR3aa: CASKPGQGNYGYTF
j_gene: TRBJ1-2; abundance: -; v_gene: TRBV27; d_gene: -; CDR3nt: TGTGCCAGCAGCCCCCACCGGGACACCCTTAGGGGCTACACCTTC; CDR3aa: CASSPHRDTLRGYTF
j_gene: TRBJ2-5; abundance: -; v_gene: TRBV15; d_gene: -; CDR3nt: TGTGCCACCCAGGGCCTTTCCATCGAGACCCAGTACTTC; CDR3aa: CATQGLSIETQYF
j_gene: TRBJ2-4; abundance: -; v_gene: TRBV6-5; d_gene: TRBD1; CDR3nt: TGTGCCAGCAGTGGGACAGGGCGGGGAAACATTCAGTACTTC; CDR3aa: CASSGTGRGNIQYF
j_gene: TRBJ1-4; abundance: -; v_gene: TRBV19; d_gene: TRBD1; CDR3nt: TGTGCCAGTACCTCGACAGGGGACGCAACTAATGAAAAACTGTTTTTT; CDR3aa: CASTSTGDATNEKLFF
j_gene: TRBJ2-1; abundance: -; v_gene: TRBV13; d_gene: TRBD2; CDR3nt: TGTGCCAGCTCGGGACTAGCGGGAGGGTCAGAGCAGTTCTTC; CDR3aa: CASSGLAGGSEQFF
j_gene: TRBJ1-1; abundance: -; v_gene: TRBV28; d_gene: -; CDR3nt: TGTGCCACTACGGAGGGCACTGAAGCTTTCTTT; CDR3aa: CATTEGTEAFF
j_gene: TRBJ2-3; abundance: once; v_gene: TRBV30; d_gene: -; CDR3nt: TGTGCCTGGAGTGGTGGGAGAGATGGAGATACGCAGTATTTT; CDR3aa: CAWSGGRDGDTQYF
j_gene: TRBJ2-1; abundance: -; v_gene: TRBV9; d_gene: -; CDR3nt: TGTGCCAGCAGCGTTCCAAACAGGGCTGAGCAGTTCTTC; CDR3aa: CASSVPNRAEQFF
j_gene: TRBJ1-2; abundance: -; v_gene: TRBV5-1; d_gene: TRBD1; CDR3nt: TGCGCCAGCAGCATTGGGACAGGGAATGGCTACACCTTC; CDR3aa: CASSIGTGNGYTF
j_gene: TRBJ1-1; abundance: -; v_gene: TRBV18; d_gene: -; CDR3nt: TGTGCCAGCTCAGTATTTATGAACACTGAAGCTTTCTTT; CDR3aa: CASSVFMNTEAFF
j_gene: TRBJ1-1; abundance: -; v_gene: TRBV6-5; d_gene: -; CDR3nt: TGTGCCAGCAGACAGGGCACTGAAGCTTTCTTT; CDR3aa: CASRQGTEAFF
j_gene: TRBJ2-7; abundance: -; v_gene: TRBV6-4; d_gene: TRBD2; CDR3nt: TGTGCCAGCAGTGACTCGGGGCTCTACAGGAAGCGGGACTTCCTGGCCTACGAGCAGTACTTC; CDR3aa: CASSDSGLYRKRDFLAYEQYF
j_gene: TRBJ1-5; abundance: few; v_gene: TRBV25-1; d_gene: -; CDR3nt: TGTGCCAGCAGTGAATTCGGTAATCAGCCCCAGCATTTT; CDR3aa: CASSEFGNQPQHF
j_gene: TRBJ1-2; abundance: -; v_gene: TRBV30; d_gene: TRBD1; CDR3nt: TGTGCCTGGACAACAGGGGGCTATGGCTACACCTTC; CDR3aa: CAWTTGGYGYTF
j_gene: TRBJ2-5; abundance: -; v_gene: TRBV7-9; d_gene: -; CDR3nt: TGTGCCAGCAGCCCCGGAGGCAATTTACAAGAGACCCAGTACTTC; CDR3aa: CASSPGGNLQETQYF
j_gene: TRBJ2-7; abundance: once; v_gene: TRBV27; d_gene: -; CDR3nt: TGTGCCAGCAGGCGGGACAGAACCTACGAGCAGTACTTC; CDR3aa: CASRRDRTYEQYF
j_gene: TRBJ2-6; abundance: -; v_gene: TRBV4-2; d_gene: -; CDR3nt: TGTGCCAGCAGCCCCAAGTTTGCCCAATGGGCGGGCGGGGCCAACGTCCTGACTTTC; CDR3aa: CASSPKFAQWAGGANVLTF
j_gene: TRBJ1-1; abundance: -; v_gene: TRBV9; d_gene: -; CDR3nt: TGTGCCAGCACCCCCCCTCCGATCGACATTCACACTGAAGCTTTCTTT; CDR3aa: CASTPPPIDIHTEAFF
j_gene: TRBJ2-5; abundance: once; v_gene: TRBV9; d_gene: TRBD2; CDR3nt: TGTGCCAGCAGCGGTAGCGGGAGCTGGTTGGAGACCCAGTACTTC; CDR3aa: CASSGSGSWLETQYF
j_gene: TRBJ2-1; abundance: -; v_gene: TRBV19; d_gene: -; CDR3nt: TGTGCCAGTAGTCCCCGGACAGGGAGGGGCTCCTACAATGAGCAGTTCTTC; CDR3aa: CASSPRTGRGSYNEQFF
j_gene: TRBJ1-5; abundance: -; v_gene: TRBV14; d_gene: -; CDR3nt: TGTGCCAGCAGCCAGGCAGGGTACAATCAGCCCCAGCATTTT; CDR3aa: CASSQAGYNQPQHF
j_gene: TRBJ1-2; abundance: once; v_gene: TRBV5-5; d_gene: TRBD1; CDR3nt: TGTGCCAGCAGACCTGAGGACAGGGGGCTCTATGGCTACACCTTC; CDR3aa: CASRPEDRGLYGYTF
j_gene: TRBJ2-5; abundance: -; v_gene: TRBV7-6; d_gene: TRBD2; CDR3nt: TGTGCCAGCAGCGGGACTAGCGGGAATAAAGAGACCCAGTACTTC; CDR3aa: CASSGTSGNKETQYF
j_gene: TRBJ2-2; abundance: -; v_gene: TRBV7-8; d_gene: -; CDR3nt: TGTGCCAGCAGCTTAGTTCTATTTACCGGGGAGCTGTTTTTT; CDR3aa: CASSLVLFTGELFF
j_gene: TRBJ1-2; abundance: -; v_gene: TRBV27; d_gene: TRBD1; CDR3nt: TGTGCCAGCAGTTTATACGGACAGGGGTATGGCTATGGCTACACCTTC; CDR3aa: CASSLYGQGYGYGYTF
j_gene: TRBJ1-5; abundance: -; v_gene: TRBV7-2; d_gene: -; CDR3nt: TGTGCCAGCAGCACCCCGACAGATTATAGCAATCAGCCCCAGCATTTT; CDR3aa: CASSTPTDYSNQPQHF
j_gene: TRBJ2-1; abundance: -; v_gene: TRBV7-8; d_gene: TRBD2; CDR3nt: TGTGCCAGCAGCTTAGGCGGGAGAGGGGACAATGAGCAGTTCTTC; CDR3aa: CASSLGGRGDNEQFF
j_gene: TRBJ2-1; abundance: -; v_gene: TRBV7-6; d_gene: -; CDR3nt: TGTGCCAGCAGCTTAATAGTAGGGGGACGGAGCTCCTACAATGAGCAGTTCTTC; CDR3aa: CASSLIVGGRSSYNEQFF
j_gene: TRBJ2-2; abundance: -; v_gene: TRBV6-4; d_gene: TRBD2; CDR3nt: TGTGCCAGCAGTGAGGGCGGGAGAGACACCGGGGAGCTGTTTTTT; CDR3aa: CASSEGGRDTGELFF
j_gene: TRBJ2-1; abundance: -; v_gene: TRBV6-4; d_gene: TRBD2; CDR3nt: TGTGCCAGCAAAAGAGAACTAGCGGGAGTTGAGCAGTTCTTC; CDR3aa: CASKRELAGVEQFF
j_gene: TRBJ2-5; abundance: -; v_gene: TRBV6-1; d_gene: -; CDR3nt: TGTGTCAGCAGAAAAGGAGGCGTACAAGAGACCCAGTACTTC; CDR3aa: CVSRKGGVQETQYF
j_gene: TRBJ1-1; abundance: -; v_gene: TRBV6-5; d_gene: -; CDR3nt: TGTGCCAGCAGTTACTCGAATTGGGGGGACACTGAAGCTTTCTTT; CDR3aa: CASSYSNWGDTEAFF
j_gene: TRBJ2-7; abundance: -; v_gene: TRBV6-6; d_gene: -; CDR3nt: TGTGCCAGCGGAGACTACAAGTCCTTCGAGCAGTACTTC; CDR3aa: CASGDYKSFEQYF
j_gene: TRBJ2-3; abundance: -; v_gene: TRBV5-6; d_gene: TRBD1; CDR3nt: TGTGCCAGCAGCCTACAGGGGGAAGATACGCAGTATTTT; CDR3aa: CASSLQGEDTQYF
j_gene: TRBJ2-7; abundance: once; v_gene: TRBV6-6; d_gene: TRBD1; CDR3nt: TGTGCCAGCGAGGGACAGGGTTTCTGTTACTTC; CDR3aa: CASEGQGFCYF
j_gene: TRBJ2-1; abundance: -; v_gene: TRBV27; d_gene: -; CDR3nt: TGTGCCAGCAGTCGAGGAGGGAACCACAATGAGCAGTTCTTC; CDR3aa: CASSRGGNHNEQFF
j_gene: TRBJ2-2; abundance: -; v_gene: TRBV7-9; d_gene: -; CDR3nt: TGTGCCAGCAGCGTGACAGCGTCATACACCGGGGAGCTGTTTTTT; CDR3aa: CASSVTASYTGELFF
j_gene: TRBJ2-1; abundance: -; v_gene: TRBV30; d_gene: TRBD2; CDR3nt: TGTGCCTGGAGTACTAGCGGGACCGATGAGCAGTTCTTC; CDR3aa: CAWSTSGTDEQFF
j_gene: TRBJ2-5; abundance: once; v_gene: TRBV27; d_gene: TRBD1; CDR3nt: TGTGCCAGCAGTACAAGGGACAGGGTCCAGGAGACCCAGTACTTC; CDR3aa: CASSTRDRVQETQYF
j_gene: TRBJ2-7; abundance: -; v_gene: TRBV5-1; d_gene: TRBD2; CDR3nt: TGCGCCAGCAGCTTGGTTGCGGGAGTGTCATACGAGCAGTACTTC; CDR3aa: CASSLVAGVSYEQYF
j_gene: TRBJ1-1; abundance: once; v_gene: TRBV7-9; d_gene: TRBD1; CDR3nt: TGTGCCAGCAGTCGACAGGGGAAGAACACTGAAGCTTTCTTT; CDR3aa: CASSRQGKNTEAFF